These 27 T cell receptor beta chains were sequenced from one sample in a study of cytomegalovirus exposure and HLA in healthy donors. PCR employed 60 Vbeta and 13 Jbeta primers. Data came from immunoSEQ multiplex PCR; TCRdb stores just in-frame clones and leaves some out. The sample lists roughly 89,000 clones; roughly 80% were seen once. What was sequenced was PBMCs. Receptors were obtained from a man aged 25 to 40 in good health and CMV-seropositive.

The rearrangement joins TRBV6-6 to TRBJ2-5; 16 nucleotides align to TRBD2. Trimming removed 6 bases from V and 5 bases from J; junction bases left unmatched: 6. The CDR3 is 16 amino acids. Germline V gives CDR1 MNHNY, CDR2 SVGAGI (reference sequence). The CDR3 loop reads CASSGTSGGAPETQYF. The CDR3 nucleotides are TGTGCCAGCAGCGGGACTAGCGGGGGGGCACCGGAGACCCAGTACTTC.

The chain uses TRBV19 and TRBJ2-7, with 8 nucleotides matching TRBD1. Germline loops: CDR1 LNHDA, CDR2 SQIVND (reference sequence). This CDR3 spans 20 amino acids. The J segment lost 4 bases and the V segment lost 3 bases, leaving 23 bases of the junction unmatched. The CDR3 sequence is CASSIGPRGLVSGKVYEQYF. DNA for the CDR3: TGTGCCAGTAGTATTGGTCCCAGGGGGCTAGTCTCAGGCAAGGTTTACGAGCAGTACTTC.

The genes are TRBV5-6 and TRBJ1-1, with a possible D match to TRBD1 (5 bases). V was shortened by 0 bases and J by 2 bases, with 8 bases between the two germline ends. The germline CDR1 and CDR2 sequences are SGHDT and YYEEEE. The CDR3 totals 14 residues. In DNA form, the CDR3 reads TGTGCCAGCAGCTTGGTGGGGGGTAACACTGAAGCTTTCTTT. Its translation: CASSLVGGNTEAFF.

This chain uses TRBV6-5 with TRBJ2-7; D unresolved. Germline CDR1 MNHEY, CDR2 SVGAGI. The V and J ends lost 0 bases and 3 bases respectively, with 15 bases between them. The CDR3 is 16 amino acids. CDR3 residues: CASSYSSITPGYEQYF. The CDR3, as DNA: TGTGCCAGCAGTTACTCGTCGATCACGCCGGGCTACGAGCAGTACTTC.

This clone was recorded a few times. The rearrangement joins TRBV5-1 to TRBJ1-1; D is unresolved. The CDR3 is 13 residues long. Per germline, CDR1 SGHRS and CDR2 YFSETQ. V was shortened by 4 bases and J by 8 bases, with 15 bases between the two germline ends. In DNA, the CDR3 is TGCGCCAGCAGCCCTTCGGAGGGCCTGGAAGCTTTCTTT. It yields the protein CASSPSEGLEAFF.

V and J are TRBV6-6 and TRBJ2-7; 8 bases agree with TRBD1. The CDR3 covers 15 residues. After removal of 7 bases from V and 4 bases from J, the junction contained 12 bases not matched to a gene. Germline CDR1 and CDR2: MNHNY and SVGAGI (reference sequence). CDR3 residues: CASIDRGRSLYEQYF. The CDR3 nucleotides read TGTGCCAGCATCGACAGGGGTCGGTCTTTATACGAGCAGTACTTC.

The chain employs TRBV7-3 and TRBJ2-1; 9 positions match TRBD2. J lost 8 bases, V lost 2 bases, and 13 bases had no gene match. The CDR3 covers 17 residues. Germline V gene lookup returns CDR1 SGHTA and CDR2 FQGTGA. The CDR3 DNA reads TGTGCCAGCAGCTTAGGGACCTGGGGGACTAGCATCCATGAGCAGTTCTTC. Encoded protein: CASSLGTWGTSIHEQFF.

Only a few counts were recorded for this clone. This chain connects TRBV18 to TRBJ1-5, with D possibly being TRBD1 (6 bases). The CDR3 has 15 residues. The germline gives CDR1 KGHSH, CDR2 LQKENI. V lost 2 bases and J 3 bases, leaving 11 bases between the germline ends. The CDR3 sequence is CASSPYRDDNQPQHF. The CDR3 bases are TGTGCCAGCTCACCATACAGGGATGACAATCAGCCCCAGCATTTT.

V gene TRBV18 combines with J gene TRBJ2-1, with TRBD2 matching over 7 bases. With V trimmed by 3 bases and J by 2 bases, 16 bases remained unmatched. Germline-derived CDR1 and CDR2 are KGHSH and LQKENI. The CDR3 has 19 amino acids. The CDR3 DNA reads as TGTGCCAGCTCACCCCCCGCGGGTGGGGGGGTGGCGACCTACAATGAGCAGTTCTTC. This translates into CASSPPAGGGVATYNEQFF.

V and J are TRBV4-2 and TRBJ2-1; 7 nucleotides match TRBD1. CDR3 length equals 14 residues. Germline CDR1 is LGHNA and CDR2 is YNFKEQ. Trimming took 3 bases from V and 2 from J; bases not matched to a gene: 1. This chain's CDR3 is CASSQGQTYNEQFF. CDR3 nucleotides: TGTGCCAGCAGCCAGGGACAGACCTACAATGAGCAGTTCTTC.

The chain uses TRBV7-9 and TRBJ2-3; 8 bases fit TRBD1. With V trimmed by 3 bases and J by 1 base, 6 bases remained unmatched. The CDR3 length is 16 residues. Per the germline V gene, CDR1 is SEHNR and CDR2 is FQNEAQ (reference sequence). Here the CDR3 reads CASSFLPGQGTDTQYF. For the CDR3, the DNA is TGTGCCAGCAGCTTCCTTCCGGGACAGGGCACAGATACGCAGTATTTT.

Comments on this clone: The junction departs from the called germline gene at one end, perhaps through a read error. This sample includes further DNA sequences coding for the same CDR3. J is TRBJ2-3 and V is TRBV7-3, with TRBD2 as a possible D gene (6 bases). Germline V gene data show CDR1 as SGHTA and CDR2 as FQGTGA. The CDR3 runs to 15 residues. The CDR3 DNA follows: TGTGCCAGCAGCCTAACGGAGGGCTTGGGAGATACGCAGTATTTT. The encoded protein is CASSLTEGLGDTQYF.

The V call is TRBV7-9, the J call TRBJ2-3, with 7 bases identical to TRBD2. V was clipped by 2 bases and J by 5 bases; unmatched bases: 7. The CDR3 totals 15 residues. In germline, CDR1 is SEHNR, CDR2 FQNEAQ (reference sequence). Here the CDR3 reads CASSLTGGFGDTQYF. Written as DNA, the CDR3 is TGTGCCAGCAGCTTAACCGGGGGGTTCGGAGATACGCAGTATTTT.

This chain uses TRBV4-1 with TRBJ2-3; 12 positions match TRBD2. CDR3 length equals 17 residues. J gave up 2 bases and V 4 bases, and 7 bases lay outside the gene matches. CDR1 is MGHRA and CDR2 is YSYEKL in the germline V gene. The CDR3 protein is CASSPRTSGDFTDTQYF. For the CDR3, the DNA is TGCGCCAGCAGCCCGCGGACTAGCGGGGATTTCACAGATACGCAGTATTTT.

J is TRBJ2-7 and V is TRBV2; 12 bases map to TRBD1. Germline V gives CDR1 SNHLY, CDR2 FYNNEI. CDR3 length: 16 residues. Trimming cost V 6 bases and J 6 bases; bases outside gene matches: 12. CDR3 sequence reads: CASRSSVGTGGVEQYF. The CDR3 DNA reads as TGTGCCAGCAGGTCAAGCGTCGGGACAGGGGGCGTCGAGCAGTACTTC.

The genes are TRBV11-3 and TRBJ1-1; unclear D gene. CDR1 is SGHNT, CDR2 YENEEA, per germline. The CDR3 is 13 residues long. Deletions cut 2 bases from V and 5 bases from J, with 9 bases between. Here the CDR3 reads CASSLMGGTEAFF. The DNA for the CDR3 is TGTGCCAGCAGCTTAATGGGAGGAACTGAAGCTTTCTTT. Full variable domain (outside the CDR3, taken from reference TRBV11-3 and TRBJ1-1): EAGVVQSPRYKIIEKKQPVAFWCNPISGHNTLYWYLQNLGQGPELLIRYENEEAVDDSQLPKDRFSAERLKGVDSTLKIQPAELGDSAVYLCASSLMGGTEAFFGQGTRLTVV.

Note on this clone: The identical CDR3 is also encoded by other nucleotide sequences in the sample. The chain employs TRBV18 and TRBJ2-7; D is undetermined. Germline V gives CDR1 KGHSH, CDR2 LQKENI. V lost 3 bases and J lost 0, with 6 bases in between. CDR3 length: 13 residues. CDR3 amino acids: CASSPRSSYEQYF. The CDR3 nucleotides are TGTGCCAGCTCACCCCGTAGCTCCTACGAGCAGTACTTC.

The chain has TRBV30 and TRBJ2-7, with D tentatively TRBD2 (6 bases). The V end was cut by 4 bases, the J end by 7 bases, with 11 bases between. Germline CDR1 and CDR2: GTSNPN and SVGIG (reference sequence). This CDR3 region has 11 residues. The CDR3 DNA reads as TGTGCCTGGATTACCGGGAGAGAGCAGTACTTC. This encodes CAWITGREQYF.

The CDR3 here is CASSPRGGGYYGYTF. The CDR3 DNA sequence: TGTGCCAGCAGCCCCCGGGGAGGGGGATACTATGGCTACACCTTC. The chain couples TRBV14 to TRBJ1-2; possibly TRBD1 for D (6 bases). V was pared by 4 bases and J by 3 bases, with 15 bases between. Germline V gene sequence: CDR1 SGHDN, CDR2 FVKESK. This CDR3 is 15 amino acids long.

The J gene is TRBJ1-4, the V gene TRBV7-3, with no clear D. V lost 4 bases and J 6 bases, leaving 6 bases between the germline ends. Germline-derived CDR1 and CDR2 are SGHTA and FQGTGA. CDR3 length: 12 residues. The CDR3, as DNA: TGTGCCAGCAGCTCCAGTTATGAAAAACTGTTTTTT. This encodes CASSSSYEKLFF.

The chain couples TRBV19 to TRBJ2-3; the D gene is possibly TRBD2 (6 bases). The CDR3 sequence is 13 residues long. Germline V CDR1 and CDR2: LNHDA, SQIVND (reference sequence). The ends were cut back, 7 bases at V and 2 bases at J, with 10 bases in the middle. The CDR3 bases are TGTGCCAGTATGGCGGGATACACAGATACGCAGTATTTT. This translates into CASMAGYTDTQYF.

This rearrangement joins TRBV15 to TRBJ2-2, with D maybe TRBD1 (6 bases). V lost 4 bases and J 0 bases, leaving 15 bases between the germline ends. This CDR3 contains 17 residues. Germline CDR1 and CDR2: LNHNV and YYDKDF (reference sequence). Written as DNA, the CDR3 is TGTGCCACCAGCAAGACCCGGGGACACGCGAACACCGGGGAGCTGTTTTTT. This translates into CATSKTRGHANTGELFF.

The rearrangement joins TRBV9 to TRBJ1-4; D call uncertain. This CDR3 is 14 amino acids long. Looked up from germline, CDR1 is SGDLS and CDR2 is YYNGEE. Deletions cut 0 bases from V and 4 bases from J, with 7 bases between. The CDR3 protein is CASSVGGVNEKLFF. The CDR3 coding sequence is TGTGCCAGCAGCGTAGGAGGTGTTAATGAAAAACTGTTTTTT. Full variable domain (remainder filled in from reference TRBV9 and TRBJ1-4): DSGVTQTPKHLITATGQRVTLRCSPRSGDLSVYWYQQSLDQGLQFLIQYYNGEERAKGNILERFSAQQFPDLHSELNLSSLELGDSALYFCASSVGGVNEKLFFGSGTQLSVL.

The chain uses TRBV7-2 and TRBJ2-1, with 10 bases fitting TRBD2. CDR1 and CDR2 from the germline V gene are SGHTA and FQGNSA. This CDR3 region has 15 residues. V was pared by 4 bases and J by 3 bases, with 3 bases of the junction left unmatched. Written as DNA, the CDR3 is TGTGCCAGCAGCTCTCTAGCGGGGGTCTACAATGAGCAGTTCTTC. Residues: CASSSLAGVYNEQFF.

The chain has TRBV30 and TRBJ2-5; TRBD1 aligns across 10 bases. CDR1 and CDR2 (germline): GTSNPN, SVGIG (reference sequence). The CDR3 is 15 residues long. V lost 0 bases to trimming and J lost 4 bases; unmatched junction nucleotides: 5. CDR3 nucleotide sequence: TGTGCCTGGAGTGTAATGGGGACAGGGGTAGAGACCCAGTACTTC. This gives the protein CAWSVMGTGVETQYF.

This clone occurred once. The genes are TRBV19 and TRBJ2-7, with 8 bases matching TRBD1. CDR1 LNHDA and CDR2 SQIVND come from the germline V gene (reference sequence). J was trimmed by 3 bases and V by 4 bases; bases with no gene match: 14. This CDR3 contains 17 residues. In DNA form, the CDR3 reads TGTGCCAGTAGTAACCCCCATAGGGGACAGGAGATCTACGAGCAGTACTTC. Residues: CASSNPHRGQEIYEQYF.

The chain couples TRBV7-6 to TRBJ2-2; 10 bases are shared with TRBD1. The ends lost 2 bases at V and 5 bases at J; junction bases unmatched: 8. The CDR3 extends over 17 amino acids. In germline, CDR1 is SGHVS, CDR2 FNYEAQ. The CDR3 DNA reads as TGTGCCAGCAGCTTATCCCCGACAGGGGGCCGGACCGGGGAGCTGTTTTTT. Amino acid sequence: CASSLSPTGGRTGELFF.